A single T cell receptor beta chain is shown here with its context. These data originate in a study of blood T cell repertoires in COVID-19. TCRdb keeps only in-frame clones here, not all; method: immunoSEQ multiplex PCR. The sample yields roughly 250,000 clones, approximately 90% seen once. Germline V gene data show CDR1 as SGHAT and CDR2 as FQNNGV. V was cut by 0 bases and J by 0 bases, with 20 bases left in between. The length of the CDR3 is 19 residues. Clinical histories supplied by participants themselves formed the basis of cohort assignment. This TCR derives from a woman aged 18-29 years who had recovered from COVID-19. The chain combines TRBV11-2 with TRBJ1-2; D is unclear. Sequenced input: PBMCs or T cells enriched from blood (not recorded which). The CDR3 region is CASSLDLWGGGGPNYGYTF. Here the CDR3 DNA reads TGTGCCAGCAGCTTAGATTTGTGGGGAGGAGGAGGGCCTAACTATGGCTACACCTTC.